This T cell receptor beta chain was obtained from a study of cytomegalovirus exposure and HLA in healthy donors. Researchers ran the PCR with 60 Vbeta and 13 Jbeta primers. Libraries were prepared by immunoSEQ multiplex PCR; TCRdb keeps only in-frame clonotypes and omits some of them. The data show some 93,000 clones, around a tenth seen once. The germline V and J ends were trimmed by 5 bases and 6 bases, with 10 bases remaining between them. The CDR3 contains 13 residues. The germline V gene encodes CDR1 SEHNR and CDR2 FQNEAQ (reference sequence). J is TRBJ2-2 and V is TRBV7-9, with D unclear. The sequencing sample was made of PBMCs. The clonotype was recovered from a man aged 45-60 years in good health and CMV-seropositive. CDR3: CASSPEVAGELFF. CDR3 in DNA: TGTGCCAGCAGCCCAGAGGTCGCCGGGGAGCTGTTTTTT.